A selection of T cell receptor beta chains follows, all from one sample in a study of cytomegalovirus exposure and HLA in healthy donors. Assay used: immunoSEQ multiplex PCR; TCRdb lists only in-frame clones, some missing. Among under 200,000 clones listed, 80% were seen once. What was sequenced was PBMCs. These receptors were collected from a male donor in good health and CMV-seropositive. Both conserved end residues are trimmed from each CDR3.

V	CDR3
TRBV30	AWSALAPILFSYEQY
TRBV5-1	ASSPSSGANVLT
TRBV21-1	ASSKAGGSDEKLF
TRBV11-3	ASSRGDGGEETQY
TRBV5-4	ASSSPLAGVVDTQY
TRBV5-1	ASSDGGATNEKLF
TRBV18	ASSPGNGRAPYEQY
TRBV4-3	ASSQEGAADYEQY
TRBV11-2	ASSLGGQANMNTEAF
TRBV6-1	ASPQSDRGYNEQY
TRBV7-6	ASSLAGGHHITDTQY
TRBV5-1	ASSLDTDYEQY
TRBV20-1	SARRNTEAF
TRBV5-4	ASSPLPGHQETQY
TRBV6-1	ASSEAPFGTSGPIYEQY
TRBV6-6	ASSYLSGKEAEQF
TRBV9	ASSSGTSGSGQY
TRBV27	ASSSLPGDSEAF
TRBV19	ASSIDLGQGNSPLH
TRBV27	ASASTGQGYEQY
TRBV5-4	ASSLRGQTAYEQY
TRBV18	ASSPPLAGGPREQY
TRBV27	ASRTGTGSNQPQH
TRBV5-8	ASSQTSGLVLYNEQF
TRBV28	ASSFPGTSGSRNEQF
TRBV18	ASSPQGLAGDNEQF
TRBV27	ASGSQPPTSGSAGANVLT
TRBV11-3	ASSLRQGNTGELF
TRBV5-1	ASSLVGQGLNEQF